This TCR beta chain was sequenced for a study of T cells after yellow fever vaccination. Background on the study: Researchers used SMART-Seq v4 Ultra Low Input to prepare fractions that had low cell numbers.

They built TCR cDNA with 5'RACE template switching, a step that put in a universal primer site and UMIs. TCRdb analysed the 5' RACE reads with MiXCR anew, one entry per CDR3 protein. The sample records 400,000 to 650,000 distinct CDR3 sequences, 20% to 25% being singletons. The germline CDR1 and CDR2 sequences are SGHVS and FQNEAQ. CDR3 length: 14 amino acids. Trimming took off 4 bases at V and 2 bases at J, with 8 bases between the two ends. Concerning this clonotype itself: Its antigen remains unidentified.

The study's findings and limits: The booster saw the reappearance of most primary-vaccination clones (around 95% CD4, less than 90% CD8).

This sequence was found in a young man who received the YFV17D yellow fever vaccine. The starting material was PBMCs, obtained roughly 20 days after the first yellow fever vaccination. The genes are TRBV7-8 and TRBJ1-4; D not resolved. The CDR3 region has the DNA TGTGCCAGCAGCTCCGGGTTGACTAATGAAAAACTGTTTTTT. It codes for CASSSGLTNEKLFF.